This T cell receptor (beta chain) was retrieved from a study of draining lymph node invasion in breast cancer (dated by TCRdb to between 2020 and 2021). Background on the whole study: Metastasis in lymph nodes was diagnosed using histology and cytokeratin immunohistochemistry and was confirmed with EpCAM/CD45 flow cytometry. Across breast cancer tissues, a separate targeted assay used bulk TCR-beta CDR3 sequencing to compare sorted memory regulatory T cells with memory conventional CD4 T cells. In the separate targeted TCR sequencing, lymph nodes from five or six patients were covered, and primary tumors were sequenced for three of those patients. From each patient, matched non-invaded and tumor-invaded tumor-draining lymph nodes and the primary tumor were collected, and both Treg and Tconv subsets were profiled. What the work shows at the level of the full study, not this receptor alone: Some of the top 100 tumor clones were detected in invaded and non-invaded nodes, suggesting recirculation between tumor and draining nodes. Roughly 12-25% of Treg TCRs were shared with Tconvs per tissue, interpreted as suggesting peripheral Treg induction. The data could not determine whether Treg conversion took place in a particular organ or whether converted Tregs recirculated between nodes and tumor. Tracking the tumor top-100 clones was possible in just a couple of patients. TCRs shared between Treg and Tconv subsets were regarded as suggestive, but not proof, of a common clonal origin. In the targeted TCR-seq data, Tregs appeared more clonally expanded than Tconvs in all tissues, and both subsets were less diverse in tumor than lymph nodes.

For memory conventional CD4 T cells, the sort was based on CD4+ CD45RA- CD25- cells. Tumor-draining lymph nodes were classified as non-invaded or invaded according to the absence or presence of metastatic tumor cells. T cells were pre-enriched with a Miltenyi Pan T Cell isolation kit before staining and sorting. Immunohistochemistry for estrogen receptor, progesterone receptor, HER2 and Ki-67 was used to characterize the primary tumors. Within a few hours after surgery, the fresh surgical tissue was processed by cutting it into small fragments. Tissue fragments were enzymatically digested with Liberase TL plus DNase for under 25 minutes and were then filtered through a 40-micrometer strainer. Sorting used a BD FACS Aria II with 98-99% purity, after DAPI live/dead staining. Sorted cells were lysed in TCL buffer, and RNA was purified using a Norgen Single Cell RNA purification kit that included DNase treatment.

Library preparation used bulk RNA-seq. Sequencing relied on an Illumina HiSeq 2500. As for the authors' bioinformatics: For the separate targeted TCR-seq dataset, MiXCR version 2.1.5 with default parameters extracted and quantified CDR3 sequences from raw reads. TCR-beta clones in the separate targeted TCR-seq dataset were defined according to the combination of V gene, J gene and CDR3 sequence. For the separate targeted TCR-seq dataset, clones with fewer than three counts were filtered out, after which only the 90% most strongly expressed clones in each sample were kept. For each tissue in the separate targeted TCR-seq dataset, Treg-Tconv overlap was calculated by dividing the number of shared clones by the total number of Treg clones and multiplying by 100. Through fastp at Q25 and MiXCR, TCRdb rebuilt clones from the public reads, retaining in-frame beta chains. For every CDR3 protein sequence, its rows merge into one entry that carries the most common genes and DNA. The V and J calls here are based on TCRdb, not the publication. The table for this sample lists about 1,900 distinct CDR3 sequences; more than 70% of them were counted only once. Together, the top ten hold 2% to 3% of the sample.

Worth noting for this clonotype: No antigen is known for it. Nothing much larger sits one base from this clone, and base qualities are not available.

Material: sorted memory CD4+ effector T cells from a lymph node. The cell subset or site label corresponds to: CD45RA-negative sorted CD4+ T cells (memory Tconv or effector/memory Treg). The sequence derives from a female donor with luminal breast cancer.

CDR3 region: CSVLAGGGTDTQYF. In nucleotide form, the sequence is TGCAGTGTGCTAGCGGGGGGCGGCACAGATACGCAGTATTTT. The V and J genes are TRBV29-1 and TRBJ2-3, with TRBD2 identical over 11 junction bases. From the germline V gene, CDR1 is SQVTM and CDR2 is ANQGSEA. Reading from cysteine to phenylalanine, the CDR3 counts 14 amino acids. CDR3 DNA only is kept here, 42 bases in frame from base 1.